Below, one T cell receptor (beta chain) is given with its context. This clone was seen a few times. The specificity of this receptor is unknown. Base qualities are missing; no much larger clone stands one base away. On a MiSeq, deep resolution sequencing aimed for a depth between 1 in 1 million and 1 in 200,000 T cells, with each clonotype covered approximately 10x on average. TCR beta libraries were generated with the immunoSEQ hsTCRB Kit. The study's processing was this. The data were analyzed with ImmunoSEQ Analyzer and ImmunoSEQ Data Assistant, and V, D and J gene assignments followed IMGT definitions. Clonality, with values ranging from 0 to 1, was calculated as one minus the normalized Shannon entropy of productive rearrangement frequencies. Only overrepresented clonotypes making up at least 0.05% of the repertoire of each patient were included in the public clonotype analysis. Thirteen age-matched healthy donor repertoires from immuneACCESS were used as controls for clonality. Not all clones reach the TCRdb copy of this immuneACCESS table, which keeps in-frame sequences only. Checked studies attribute under half of the gap to unresolved V genes and leave the rest unexplained. V and J calls and clone size follow that table, whereas D and trimming were derived from the DNA. The sample profile shows some 30,000 clones; 76% of them were found once. The ten largest clones take up 51% of the sample.

For TCR beta library preparation, approximately 2 micrograms of genomic DNA was extracted from cryopreserved PBMCs. High-throughput TCR beta sequencing was performed on longitudinal blood samples from CLL patients receiving ibrutinib monotherapy. The patients were enrolled in a single-center, open-label phase 2 trial of ibrutinib monotherapy. The sample comes from a study of cytotoxic CD8 clonotypes in ibrutinib-treated CLL (dated by TCRdb to the early 2020s). General notes on the study: The cohort included about 15 treatment-naive and 11 relapsed/refractory patients; 17 were IGHV unmutated. Responses were partial in about 25 patients and complete in 2; after median about 63 months follow-up, roughly 14 stayed in remission and about twelve progressed. Response samples were taken after a median of 12 months on treatment, ranging from about 6 to 40 months. On average, each sample had some 260,000 productive templates and 96,000 or so productive rearrangements. Longitudinal samples were obtainable from about 30% of the roughly 90 participants in the trial. Cryopreserved peripheral blood mononuclear cells were collected at three points: before therapy, at response, and at either sustained remission or disease progression. All remission and progressive disease samples were collected while patients were still receiving ibrutinib.

The CDR3 measures 17 amino acids from cysteine to phenylalanine. Only the CDR3 part of the read is kept: 51 bases, read in frame from the first base. The germline V gene supplies CDR1 LGHNA and CDR2 YNFKEQ. V is clipped by 2 bases and J by 4 bases, and the sequence between their germline boundaries is 20 bases long. Broader findings and caveats from the paper: At baseline, clonality was higher than in age-matched healthy donors and showed a strong correlation with circulating CD8+ T-cell counts. At ibrutinib response clonality went up, during sustained remission it held steady, and at progression it dropped back toward baseline. Sampling times were not matched between patients in sustained remission and patients whose disease was progressing, and lymph node repertoires were not examined. Public clonotypes were rare and either contracted or stayed stable during treatment, and the rise in clonality at ibrutinib response reflected the expansion of private clonotypes.

Here the sequenced sample was PBMCs, taken after 36 months of ibrutinib treatment. The receptor's source is a human donor with chronic lymphocytic leukemia. The rearranged segments are TRBV4-2 and TRBJ1-1, and the D gene may be TRBD1, 6 bases matching. The nucleotide sequence is given as TGTGCCAGCAGCCAACCGCCGGGACAAGGGGGAATCACTGAAGCTTTCTTT. The resulting protein is CASSQPPGQGGITEAFF.